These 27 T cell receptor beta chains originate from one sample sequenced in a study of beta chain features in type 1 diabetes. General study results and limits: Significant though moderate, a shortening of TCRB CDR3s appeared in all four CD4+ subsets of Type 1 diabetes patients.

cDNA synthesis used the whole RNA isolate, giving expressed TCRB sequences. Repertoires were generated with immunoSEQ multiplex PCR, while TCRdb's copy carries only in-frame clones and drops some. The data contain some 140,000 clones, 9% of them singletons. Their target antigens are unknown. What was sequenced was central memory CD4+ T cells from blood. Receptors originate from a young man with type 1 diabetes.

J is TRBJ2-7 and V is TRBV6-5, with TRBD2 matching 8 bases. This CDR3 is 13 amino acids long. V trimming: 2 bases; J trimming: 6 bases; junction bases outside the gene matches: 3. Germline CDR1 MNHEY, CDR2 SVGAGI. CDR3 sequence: CASSYRAGGEQYF. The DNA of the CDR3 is TGTGCCAGCAGTTACCGCGCGGGGGGCGAGCAGTACTTC.

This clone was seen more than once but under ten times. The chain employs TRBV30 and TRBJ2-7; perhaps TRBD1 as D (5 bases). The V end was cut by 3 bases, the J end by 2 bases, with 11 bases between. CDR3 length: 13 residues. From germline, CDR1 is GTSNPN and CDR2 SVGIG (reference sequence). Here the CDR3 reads CAWSQGMAYEQYF. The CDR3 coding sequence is TGTGCCTGGAGCCAGGGTATGGCCTACGAGCAGTACTTC.

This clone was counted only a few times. The chain's CDR3 is CASSIRGNEPGEQYF. The CDR3 bases are TGTGCCAGTAGTATAAGGGGAAATGAACCGGGCGAGCAGTACTTC. This sequence joins TRBV19 and TRBJ2-7; maybe TRBD1 (5 bases). Between the trimmed V and J ends, which lost 2 bases and 6 bases, there was a span of 17 bases. The CDR3 is 15 amino acids. Germline CDR1 reads LNHDA; CDR2 reads SQIVND (reference sequence).

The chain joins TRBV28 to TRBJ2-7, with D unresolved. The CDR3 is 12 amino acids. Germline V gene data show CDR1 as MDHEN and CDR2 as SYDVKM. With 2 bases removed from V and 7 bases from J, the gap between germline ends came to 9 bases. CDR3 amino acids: CASSLNPREQYF. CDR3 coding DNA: TGTGCCAGCAGTTTAAATCCCCGGGAGCAGTACTTC.

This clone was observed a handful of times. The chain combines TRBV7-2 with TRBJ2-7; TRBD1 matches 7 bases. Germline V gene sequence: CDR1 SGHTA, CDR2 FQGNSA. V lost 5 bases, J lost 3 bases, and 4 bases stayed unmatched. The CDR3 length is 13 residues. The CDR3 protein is CASSHRQGYEQYF. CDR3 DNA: TGTGCCAGCAGCCATAGACAGGGCTACGAGCAGTACTTC.

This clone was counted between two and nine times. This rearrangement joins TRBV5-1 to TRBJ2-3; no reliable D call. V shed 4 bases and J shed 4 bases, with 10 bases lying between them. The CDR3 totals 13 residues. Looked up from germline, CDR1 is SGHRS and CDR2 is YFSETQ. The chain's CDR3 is CASSPTPADTQYF. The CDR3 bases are TGCGCCAGCAGCCCGACTCCTGCAGATACGCAGTATTTT.

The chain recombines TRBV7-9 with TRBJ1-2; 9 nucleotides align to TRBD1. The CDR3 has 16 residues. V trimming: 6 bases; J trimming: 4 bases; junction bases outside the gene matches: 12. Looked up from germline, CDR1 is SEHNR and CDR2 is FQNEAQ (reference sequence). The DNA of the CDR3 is TGTGCCAGCAGACAAATTACCCGGGACAGGGCCTATGGCTACACCTTC. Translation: CASRQITRDRAYGYTF.

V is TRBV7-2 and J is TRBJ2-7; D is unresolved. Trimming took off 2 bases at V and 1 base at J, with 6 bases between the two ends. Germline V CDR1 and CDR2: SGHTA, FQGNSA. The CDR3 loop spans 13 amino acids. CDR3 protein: CASSLYISYEQYF. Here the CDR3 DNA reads TGTGCCAGCAGCTTATACATTTCCTACGAGCAGTACTTC.

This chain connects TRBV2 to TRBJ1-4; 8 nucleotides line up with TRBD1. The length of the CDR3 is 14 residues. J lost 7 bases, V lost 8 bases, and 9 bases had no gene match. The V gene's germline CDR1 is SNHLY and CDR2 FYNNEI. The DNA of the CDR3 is TGTGCCAGCGGCGGACAGGGAGGGATTGAAAAACTGTTTTTT. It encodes CASGGQGGIEKLFF. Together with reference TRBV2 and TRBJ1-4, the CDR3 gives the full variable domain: EPEVTQTPSHQVTQMGQEVILRCVPISNHLYFYWYRQILGQKVEFLVSFYNNEISEKSEIFDDQFSVERPDGSNFTLKIRSTKLEDSAMYFCASGGQGGIEKLFFGSGTQLSVL.

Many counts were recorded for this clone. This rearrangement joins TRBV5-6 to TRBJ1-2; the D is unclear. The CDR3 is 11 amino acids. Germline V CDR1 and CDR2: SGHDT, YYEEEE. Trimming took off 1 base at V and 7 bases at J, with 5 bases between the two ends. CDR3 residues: CASSLFSGYTF. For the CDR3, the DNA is TGTGCCAGCAGCTTGTTCTCTGGCTACACCTTC. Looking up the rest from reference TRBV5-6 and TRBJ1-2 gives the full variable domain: DAGVTQSPTHLIKTRGQQVTLRCSPKSGHDTVSWYQQALGQGPQFIFQYYEEEERQRGNFPDRFSGHQFPNYSSELNVNALLLGDSALYLCASSLFSGYTFGSGTRLTVV.

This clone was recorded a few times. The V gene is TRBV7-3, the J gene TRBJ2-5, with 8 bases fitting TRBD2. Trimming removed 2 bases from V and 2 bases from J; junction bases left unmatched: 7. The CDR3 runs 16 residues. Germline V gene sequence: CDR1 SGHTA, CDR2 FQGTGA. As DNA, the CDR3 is TGTGCCAGCAGCTTAGGGGCGGGGGGAACACAAGAGACCCAGTACTTC. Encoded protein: CASSLGAGGTQETQYF.

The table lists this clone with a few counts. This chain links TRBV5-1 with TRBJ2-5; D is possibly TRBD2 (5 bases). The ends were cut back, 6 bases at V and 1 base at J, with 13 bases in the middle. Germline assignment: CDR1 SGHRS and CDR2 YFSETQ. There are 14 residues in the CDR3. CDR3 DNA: TGCGCCAGCACCCCGGGGAGTACCCAAGAGACCCAGTACTTC. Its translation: CASTPGSTQETQYF.

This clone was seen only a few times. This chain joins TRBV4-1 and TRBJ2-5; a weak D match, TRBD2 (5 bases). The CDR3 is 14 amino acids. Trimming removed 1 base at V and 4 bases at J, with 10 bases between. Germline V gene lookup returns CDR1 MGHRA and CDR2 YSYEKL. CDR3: CASSQVERLETQYF. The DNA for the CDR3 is TGCGCCAGCAGCCAAGTCGAGCGGCTAGAGACCCAGTACTTC.

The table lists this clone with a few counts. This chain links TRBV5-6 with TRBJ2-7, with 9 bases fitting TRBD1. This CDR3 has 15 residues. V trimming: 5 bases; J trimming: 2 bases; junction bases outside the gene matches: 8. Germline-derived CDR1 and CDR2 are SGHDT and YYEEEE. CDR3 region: CASSSGTGLPYEQYF. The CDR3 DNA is TGTGCCAGCAGTTCCGGGACAGGGCTTCCCTACGAGCAGTACTTC. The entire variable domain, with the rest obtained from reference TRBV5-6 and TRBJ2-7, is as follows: DAGVTQSPTHLIKTRGQQVTLRCSPKSGHDTVSWYQQALGQGPQFIFQYYEEEERQRGNFPDRFSGHQFPNYSSELNVNALLLGDSALYLCASSSGTGLPYEQYFGPGTRLTVT.

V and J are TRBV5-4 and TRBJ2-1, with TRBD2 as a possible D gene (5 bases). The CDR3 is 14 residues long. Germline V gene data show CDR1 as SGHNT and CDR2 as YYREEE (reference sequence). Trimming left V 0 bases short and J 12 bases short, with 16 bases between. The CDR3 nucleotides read TGTGCCAGCAGCTTGGGCGGGCAGTCTTCAACGCAGTTCTTC. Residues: CASSLGGQSSTQFF.

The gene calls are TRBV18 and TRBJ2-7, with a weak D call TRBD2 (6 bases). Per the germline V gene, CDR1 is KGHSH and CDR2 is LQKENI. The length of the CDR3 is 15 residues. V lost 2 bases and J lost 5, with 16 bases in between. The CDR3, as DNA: TGTGCCAGCTCACCAAGTCGGACTATCACACACGAGCAGTACTTC. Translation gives CASSPSRTITHEQYF.

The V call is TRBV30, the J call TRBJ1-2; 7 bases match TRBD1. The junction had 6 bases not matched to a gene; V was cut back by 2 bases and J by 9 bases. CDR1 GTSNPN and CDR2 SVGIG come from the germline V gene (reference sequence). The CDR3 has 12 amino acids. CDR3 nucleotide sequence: TGTGCCTGGAGTCCAGGGGGTACTAGCTACACCTTC. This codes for CAWSPGGTSYTF.

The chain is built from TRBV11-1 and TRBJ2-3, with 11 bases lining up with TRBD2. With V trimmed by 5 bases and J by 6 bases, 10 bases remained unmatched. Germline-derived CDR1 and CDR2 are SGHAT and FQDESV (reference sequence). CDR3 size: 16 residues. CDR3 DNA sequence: TGTGCCAGCAGCGGGGGACTAGCGGCACCGAGGGATACGCAGTATTTT. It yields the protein CASSGGLAAPRDTQYF. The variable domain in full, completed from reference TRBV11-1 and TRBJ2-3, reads EAEVAQSPRYKITEKSQAVAFWCDPISGHATLYWYRQILGQGPELLVQFQDESVVDDSQLPKDRFSAERLKGVDSTLKIQPAELGDSAMYLCASSGGLAAPRDTQYFGPGTRLTVL.

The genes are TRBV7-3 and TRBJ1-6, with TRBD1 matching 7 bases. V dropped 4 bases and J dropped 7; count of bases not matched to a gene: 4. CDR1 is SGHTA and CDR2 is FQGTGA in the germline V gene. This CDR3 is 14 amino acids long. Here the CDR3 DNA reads TGTGCCAGCAGCTGGGGGACAGCGAATTCACCCCTCCACTTT. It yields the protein CASSWGTANSPLHF.

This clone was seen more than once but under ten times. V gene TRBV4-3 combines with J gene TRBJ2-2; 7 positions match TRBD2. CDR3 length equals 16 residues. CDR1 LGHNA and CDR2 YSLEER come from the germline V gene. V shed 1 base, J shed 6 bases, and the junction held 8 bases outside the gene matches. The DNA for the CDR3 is TGCGCCAGCAGCCAAGGGGCGGGAGCAAGGGCCGGGGAGCTGTTTTTT. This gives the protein CASSQGAGARAGELFF.

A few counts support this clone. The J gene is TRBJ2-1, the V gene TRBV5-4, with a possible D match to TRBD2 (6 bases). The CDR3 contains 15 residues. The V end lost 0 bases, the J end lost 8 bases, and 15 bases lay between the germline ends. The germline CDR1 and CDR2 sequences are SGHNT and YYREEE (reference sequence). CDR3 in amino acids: CASSLGLVSFDEQFF. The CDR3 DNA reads TGTGCCAGCAGCTTGGGACTAGTTTCGTTCGATGAGCAGTTCTTC.

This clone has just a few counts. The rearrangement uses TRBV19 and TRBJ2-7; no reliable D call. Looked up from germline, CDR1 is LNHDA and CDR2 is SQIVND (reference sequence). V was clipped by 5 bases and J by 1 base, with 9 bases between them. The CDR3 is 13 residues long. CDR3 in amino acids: CASSGTDSYEQYF. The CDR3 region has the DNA TGTGCCAGTAGTGGTACAGATTCCTACGAGCAGTACTTC.

The CDR3 here is CASSFSDRGGEQYF. CDR3 bases: TGTGCCAGCAGTTTTTCGGACAGGGGCGGCGAGCAGTACTTC. The genes are TRBV27 and TRBJ2-7, with 9 bases matching TRBD1. Germline V gene lookup returns CDR1 MNHEY and CDR2 SMNVEV (reference sequence). V lost 3 bases, J lost 6 bases, and 6 bases stayed unmatched. The CDR3 length is 14 residues.

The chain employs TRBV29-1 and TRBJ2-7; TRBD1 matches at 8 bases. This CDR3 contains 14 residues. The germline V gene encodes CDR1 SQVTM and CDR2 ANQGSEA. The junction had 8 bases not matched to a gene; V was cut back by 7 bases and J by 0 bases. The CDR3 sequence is CSAVTGANSYEQYF. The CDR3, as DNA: TGCAGCGCCGTGACAGGGGCGAACTCCTACGAGCAGTACTTC.

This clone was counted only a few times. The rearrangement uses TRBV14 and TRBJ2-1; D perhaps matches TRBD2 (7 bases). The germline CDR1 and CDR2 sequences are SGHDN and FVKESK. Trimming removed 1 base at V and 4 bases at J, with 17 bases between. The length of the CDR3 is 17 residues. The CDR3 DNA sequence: TGTGCCAGCAGCCAAGCAGGCGCGGGGGCCATGTACAATGAGCAGTTCTTC. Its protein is CASSQAGAGAMYNEQFF. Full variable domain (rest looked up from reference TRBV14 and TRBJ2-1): EAGVTQFPSHSVIEKGQTVTLRCDPISGHDNLYWYRRVMGKEIKFLLHFVKESKQDESGMPNNRFLAERTGGTYSTLKVQPAELEDSGVYFCASSQAGAGAMYNEQFFGPGTRLTVL.

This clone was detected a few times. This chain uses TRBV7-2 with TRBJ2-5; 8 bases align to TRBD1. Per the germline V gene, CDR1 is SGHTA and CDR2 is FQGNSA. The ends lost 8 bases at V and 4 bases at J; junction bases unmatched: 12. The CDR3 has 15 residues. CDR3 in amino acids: CASVQGANLGETQYF. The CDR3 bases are TGTGCCAGCGTTCAGGGGGCTAACCTTGGAGAGACCCAGTACTTC.

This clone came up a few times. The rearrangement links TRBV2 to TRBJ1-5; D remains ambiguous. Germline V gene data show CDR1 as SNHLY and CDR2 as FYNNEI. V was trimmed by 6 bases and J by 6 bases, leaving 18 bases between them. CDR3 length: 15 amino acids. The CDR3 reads CASSAEAQLGQPQHF. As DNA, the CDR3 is TGTGCCAGCAGCGCCGAGGCCCAACTCGGTCAGCCCCAGCATTTT. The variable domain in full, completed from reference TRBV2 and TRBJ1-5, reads EPEVTQTPSHQVTQMGQEVILRCVPISNHLYFYWYRQILGQKVEFLVSFYNNEISEKSEIFDDQFSVERPDGSNFTLKIRSTKLEDSAMYFCASSAEAQLGQPQHFGDGTRLSIL.